One T cell receptor beta chain is described in this entry. Its specific antigen is unknown. The record has no base qualities; no much larger clone is one base away. Via the germline V gene (reference sequence), CDR1 is LGHDT and CDR2 YNNKEL. Trimming takes 3 bases from V and 4 bases from J, and the germline ends sit 9 bases apart. The CDR3, cysteine through phenylalanine, is 13 amino acids long. The retained sequence is limited to the CDR3, 39 bases, with the frame set at the first base. The CDR3 regions of human TCRbeta chains were analyzed by immunosequencing. From the authors' description of their analysis: Repertoire TCRs were matched against a reference library of SARS-CoV-2-specific TCRs generated with the MIRA antigen-specificity platform. Breadth meant the fraction of unique TCRs that were SARS-CoV-2-associated, whereas depth meant the fraction of total T cells that were SARS-CoV-2-associated. Using the MIRA data, every spike-specific TCR was mapped to the spike region that the TCR reacted to and assigned to either a CD4 or a CD8 class. Log10-transformed breadth and depth values were compared by one-way ANOVA with Sidak's multiple comparisons tests. In its TCRdb copy, this immuneACCESS table keeps in-frame sequences only and misses some clones. Where compared with another copy, unresolved V genes explain less than half of these, and the others have no known cause. V and J calls and clone size are copied from that table; D and trimming were computed from the DNA. In this sample the table shows under 150,000 clones, around 93% of which occur a single time. The ten top clones hold around 4.7% of the sample.

The data were obtained in a study of T cell responses to AZD1222 COVID-19 vaccine (dated by TCRdb to 2020 to 2022). The study in broad terms: AZD1222 recipients given second doses at about 4 weeks or at about 12 weeks were pooled, since spike-specific TCR depth and breadth were not found to differ between the two schedules. A total of just over 230 trial participants underwent TCR sequencing, of whom around 200 received two doses of AZD1222 and about 25 received two doses of the MenACWY control vaccine. Enrollment into the trials was organized by age into subgroups of 18-55, 56-69 and 70-plus years, and those subgroups contained about 160, 30 and 59 TCR-sequenced participants, respectively. Here is what the overall study found, with its caveats: Participants were mostly white British, with more females than males. The authors suggested clonal diversity may have been underestimated. The 56-69-year group was small, and its depth increase did not reach significance, likely because of low power. Epitopes outside the regions mutated in the B.1.351 and B.1.1.7 variants were reportedly recognized by nearly half of the unique spike-specific TCRs. No day 14 peak-response samples were available, so repertoires were characterized only after the peak T cell response. The whole spike protein was spanned by vaccine-associated CD4 TCRs, and dominant responses were seen in regions 160-218 and 743-854. Only six or seven AZD1222 recipients were SARS-CoV-2 seropositive at baseline, limiting conclusions about previously exposed vaccinees. A significant rise in spike-specific TCR breadth and depth was observed after two AZD1222 doses relative to day 0 and relative to MenACWY recipients.

The sample's time point label is to be understood as: baseline before first vaccination. The vaccinee samples were drawn from two UK trials, COV001 and COV002, one of which was a single-blind randomized controlled phase 2/3 trial testing AZD1222 (ChAdOx1 nCoV-19) in healthy adults. Trial participant PBMC samples were collected at day 0 and day 28 after the second dose for TCRbeta chain sequencing. The receptor's source is an adult in good health. The material was peripheral blood, obtained on day 0 of AZD1222 vaccination. Rearrangement joined TRBV3-1 (or the pseudogene TRBV3-2) to TRBJ2-5, with TRBD2 perhaps the D gene, on 6 matching bases. For the CDR3, the sequence is CASSQTRPETQYF. The DNA sequence is TGTGCCAGCAGCCAGACTAGACCAGAGACCCAGTACTTC.